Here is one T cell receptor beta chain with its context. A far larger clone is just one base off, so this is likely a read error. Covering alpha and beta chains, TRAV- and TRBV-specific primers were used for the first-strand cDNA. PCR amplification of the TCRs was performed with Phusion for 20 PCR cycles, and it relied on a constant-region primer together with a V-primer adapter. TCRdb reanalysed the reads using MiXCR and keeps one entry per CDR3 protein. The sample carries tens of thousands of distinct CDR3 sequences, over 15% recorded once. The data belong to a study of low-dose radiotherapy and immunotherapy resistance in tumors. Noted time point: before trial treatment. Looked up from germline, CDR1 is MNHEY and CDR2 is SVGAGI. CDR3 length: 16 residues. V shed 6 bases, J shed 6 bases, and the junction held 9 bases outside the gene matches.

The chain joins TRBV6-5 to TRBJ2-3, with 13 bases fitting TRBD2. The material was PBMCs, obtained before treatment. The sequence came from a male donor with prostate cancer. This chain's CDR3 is CASSHFGTSGADTQYF. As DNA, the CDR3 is TGTGCCAGCAGCCATTTCGGGACTAGCGGGGCTGATACGCAGTATTTT.